This TCR beta chain originates from a study of OX40 agonist ivuxolimab in advanced cancers. Study overall: Every 2 weeks, patients got intravenous ivuxolimab at one of six dose levels (0.01-10 mg/kg). Having had anti-PD-1, anti-PD-L1 or anti-CTLA-4 therapy before was allowed, and over 35% had some.

The table came from immunoSEQ multiplex PCR; TCRdb's copy has only in-frame clones and leaves some out. The data contain 55,000 to 70,000 clones, over 80% of them singletons. Deletions cut 4 bases from V and 0 bases from J, with 13 bases between. Germline values: CDR1 MNHEY, CDR2 SVGAGI. The CDR3 covers 16 residues. Autoimmune disease history or systemic immunosuppression was exclusionary. The TCR originated in an adult with an advanced solid tumor such as melanoma, head and neck, liver or kidney cancer. The rearrangement uses TRBV6-5 and TRBJ1-3; D remains unclear. The sample here was CD4+ or CD8+ T cells sorted from blood, taken in a trial of the OX40 agonist ivuxolimab. The CDR3 protein is CASSSGRMSSGNTIYF. In nucleotides, the CDR3 is TGTGCCAGCAGTTCCGGACGGATGAGCTCTGGAAACACCATATATTTT.